Each of the 15 T cell receptor beta chains below was sequenced from the same sample in a study of T cell repertoires in cytomegalovirus infection. TCRdb re-derived calls from the reads in MiXCR, one entry per CDR3 protein. The sample yields just under 550,000 distinct CDR3 sequences, more than 25% seen once. What was sequenced was PBMCs. All receptors come from a human donor in good health (CMV status not recorded). Some clones in this sample may be carry-over from other donors' samples.

This rearrangement joins TRBV11-3 to TRBJ2-7; D perhaps matches TRBD1 (6 bases). The CDR3 has 17 residues. Germline V gene lookup returns CDR1 SGHNT and CDR2 YENEEA. V lost 5 bases and J lost 2, with 22 bases in between. The CDR3, as DNA: TGTGCCAGCAGCCCGGGGCCAAGGGGGACCGCGGCCTACGAGCAGTACTTC. As protein: CASSPGPRGTAAYEQYF.

This clonotype was detected only a few times. The J gene is TRBJ1-6, the V gene TRBV6-6, with TRBD1 matching 9 bases. CDR1 MNHNY and CDR2 SVGAGI come from the germline V gene (reference sequence). V dropped 3 bases and J dropped 5; count of bases not matched to a gene: 8. The CDR3 loop spans 17 amino acids. DNA for the CDR3: TGTGCCAGCAGTTATACAGGGGGCGGTCCCAATAATTCACCCCTCCACTTT. Translated: CASSYTGGGPNNSPLHF.

The rearrangement uses TRBV15 and TRBJ1-5, with a tentative D call TRBD1 (6 bases). This CDR3 spans 15 amino acids. CDR1 is LNHNV, CDR2 YYDKDF, per germline (reference sequence). Deletions cut 4 bases from V and 5 bases from J, with 15 bases between. CDR3 in amino acids: CATSNRTGWDQPQHF. DNA for the CDR3: TGTGCCACCAGCAACCGAACAGGGTGGGATCAGCCCCAGCATTTT.

V is TRBV4-1 and J is TRBJ2-1; D might be TRBD2 (5 bases). This CDR3 region has 16 residues. Looked up from germline, CDR1 is MGHRA and CDR2 is YSYEKL. The germline V and J ends were trimmed by 1 base and 0 bases, with 10 bases remaining between them. CDR3 coding DNA: TGCGCCAGCAGCCAAGGGAGGCGAAGCTCCTACAATGAGCAGTTCTTC. This gives the protein CASSQGRRSSYNEQFF.

V usage is TRBV24-1 and J usage is TRBJ2-7; 11 bases are shared with TRBD1. Looked up from germline, CDR1 is KGHDR and CDR2 is SFDVKD. This CDR3 region has 14 residues. The junction had 7 bases not matched to a gene; V was cut back by 7 bases and J by 6 bases. CDR3 coding DNA: TGTGCCACCAGCGCCCGGACAGGGGGCTTCGAGCAGTACTTC. This gives the protein CATSARTGGFEQYF.

This clonotype has only a few counts. The CDR3 DNA reads as TGTGCCAGCAGCCTAGGGGTGGATCAGCCCCAGCATTTT. Residues: CASSLGVDQPQHF. The gene calls are TRBV5-6 and TRBJ1-5, with D possibly matching TRBD1 (5 bases). The V gene's germline CDR1 is SGHDT and CDR2 YYEEEE. The CDR3 sequence is 13 residues long. With 4 bases removed from V and 5 bases from J, the gap between germline ends came to 10 bases.

The sample holds many counts of this clonotype. The V and J genes are TRBV7-2 and TRBJ1-1; D unresolved. The V end lost 3 bases, the J end lost 3 bases, and 14 bases lay between the germline ends. The CDR3 is 15 residues long. Germline V gene sequence: CDR1 SGHTA, CDR2 FQGNSA. CDR3: CASSFFPGEDTEAFF. The CDR3, as DNA: TGTGCCAGCAGCTTCTTCCCCGGTGAGGACACTGAAGCTTTCTTT.

The chain couples TRBV7-2 to TRBJ1-2; tentative D call: TRBD1 (6 bases). V lost 4 bases to trimming and J lost 0 bases, with 15 bases between them. The CDR3 loop spans 16 amino acids. The V gene's germline CDR1 is SGHTA and CDR2 FQGNSA. CDR3 in amino acids: CASSSGGKGANYGYTF. CDR3 coding DNA: TGTGCCAGCAGCTCCGGCGGAAAGGGGGCTAACTATGGCTACACCTTC.

This clonotype was detected a few times. Here the CDR3 reads CASSPGTGELAEAFF. CDR3 coding DNA: TGTGCCAGCAGTCCCGGGACAGGGGAGTTAGCTGAAGCTTTCTTT. The chain combines TRBV12-3 or TRBV12-4 with TRBJ1-1, with TRBD1 matching 10 bases. V shed 5 bases, J shed 6 bases, and the junction held 9 bases outside the gene matches. CDR3 size: 15 residues.

The table lists this clonotype with a few counts. The V gene is TRBV7-8, the J gene TRBJ1-5; TRBD1 is a possible D gene (5 bases). CDR1 and CDR2 from the germline V gene are SGHVS and FQNEAQ. This CDR3 has 17 residues. Trimming took 5 bases from V and 2 from J, leaving 19 bases between them. CDR3 sequence reads: CASSPRFGGRGNQPQHF. In nucleotides, the CDR3 is TGTGCCAGCAGCCCACGGTTCGGGGGTCGGGGCAATCAGCCCCAGCATTTT. Full variable domain (rest looked up from reference TRBV7-8 and TRBJ1-5): GAGVSQSPRYKVAKRGQDVALRCDPISGHVSLFWYQQALGQGPEFLTYFQNEAQLDKSGLPSDRFFAERPEGSVSTLKIQRTQQEDSAVYLCASSPRFGGRGNQPQHFGDGTRLSIL.

The V call is TRBV4-1, the J call TRBJ2-1, with 13 nucleotides matching TRBD2. The CDR3 totals 17 residues. Germline V gene sequence: CDR1 MGHRA, CDR2 YSYEKL. J gave up 2 bases and V 6 bases, and 7 bases lay outside the gene matches. The CDR3 nucleotides are TGCGCCAGCAGACAGACTAGCGGGAGGCCCACCTACAATGAGCAGTTCTTC. Its protein is CASRQTSGRPTYNEQFF.

This clonotype has just a few counts. J is TRBJ2-7 and V is TRBV15; 9 nucleotides agree with TRBD1. This CDR3 is built from 15 residues. V gave up 1 base and J gave up 4 bases; unmatched junction bases: 5. Per germline, CDR1 LNHNV and CDR2 YYDKDF (reference sequence). As DNA, the CDR3 is TGTGCCACCAGCAGAGGTGGACAGGGGAGTTACGAGCAGTACTTC. Translation gives CATSRGGQGSYEQYF. Complete variable domain (other parts from reference TRBV15 and TRBJ2-7): DAMVIQNPRYQVTQFGKPVTLSCSQTLNHNVMYWYQQKSSQAPKLLFHYYDKDFNNEADTPDNFQSRRPNTSFCFLDIRSPGLGDTAMYLCATSRGGQGSYEQYFGPGTRLTVT.

In this sample, this clonotype turned up a few times. V gene TRBV5-4 combines with J gene TRBJ1-1; 8 bases are a match to TRBD1. The CDR3 is 16 amino acids. V lost 1 base, J lost 5 bases, and 10 bases stayed unmatched. Germline V gene data show CDR1 as SGHNT and CDR2 as YYREEE (reference sequence). The CDR3: CASSLSVGTGPTEAFF. CDR3 bases: TGTGCCAGCAGCTTGTCAGTAGGGACAGGCCCTACTGAAGCTTTCTTT.

The chain is built from TRBV7-4 and TRBJ2-7, with 8 bases lining up with TRBD2. Germline V gene data show CDR1 as SGHVT and CDR2 as SQSDAQ. This CDR3 is 16 amino acids long. The V and J ends lost 5 bases and 0 bases, in that order; junction bases with no gene match: 9. As DNA, the CDR3 is TGTGCCAGCAGCCCAACGGAGCGGGAGTACTCCTACGAGCAGTACTTC. Translation gives CASSPTEREYSYEQYF.

The J gene is TRBJ1-5, the V gene TRBV29-1; D remains unclear. The CDR3 consists of 13 residues. Trimming cost V 4 bases and J 4 bases, with 11 bases left between them. Germline V gene data show CDR1 as SQVTM and CDR2 as ANQGSEA. CDR3 loop: CSVGNSLNQPQHF. CDR3 bases: TGCAGCGTTGGAAACAGCTTAAATCAGCCCCAGCATTTT.